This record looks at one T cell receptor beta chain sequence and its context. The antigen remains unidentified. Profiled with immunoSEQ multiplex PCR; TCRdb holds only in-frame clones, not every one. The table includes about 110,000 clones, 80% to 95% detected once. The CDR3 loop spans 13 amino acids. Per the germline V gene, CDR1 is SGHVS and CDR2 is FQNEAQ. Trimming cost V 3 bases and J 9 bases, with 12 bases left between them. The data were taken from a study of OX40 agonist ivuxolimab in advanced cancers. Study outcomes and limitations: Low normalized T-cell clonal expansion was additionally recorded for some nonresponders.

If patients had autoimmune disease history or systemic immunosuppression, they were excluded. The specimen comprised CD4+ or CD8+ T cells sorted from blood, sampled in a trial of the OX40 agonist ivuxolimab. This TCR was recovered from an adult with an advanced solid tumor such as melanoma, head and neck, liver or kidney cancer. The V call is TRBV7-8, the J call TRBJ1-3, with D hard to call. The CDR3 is CASSLVDIGTIYF. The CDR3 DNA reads TGTGCCAGCAGCTTGGTCGACATAGGCACCATATATTTT.